This TCR beta chain emerged from a study of response to subunit inactivated influenza vaccine. From the RT-PCR reads, TCRdb called clonotypes with MiXCR, one entry per CDR3 protein. This sample has around 480,000 distinct CDR3 sequences, with about 15% found just once. This clonotype showed up just a few times. The antigen is undetermined. Findings and limits, study-wide: Authors suggested few new T cells are recruited by each seasonal influenza vaccination.

The CDR3 is 15 residues long. Germline values: CDR1 MDHEN, CDR2 SYDVKM. V dropped 3 bases and J dropped 7; count of bases not matched to a gene: 6. The sample consisted of CD4+ T cells sorted from PBMCs, taken approximately 25 months after vaccination. This clonotype was sampled from a man between 50 and 75 years old who received an inactivated influenza vaccine. The chain combines TRBV28 with TRBJ2-1; 10 nucleotides agree with TRBD2. CDR3 in amino acids: CASSFVTSGWNEQFF. Written as DNA, the CDR3 is TGTGCCAGCAGTTTCGTGACTAGCGGGTGGAATGAGCAGTTCTTC.